The sequence of this T cell receptor (beta chain) was determined in a study of blood T cell repertoires in COVID-19. Source study methods: Reference gene primer amplification gave estimated nucleated cell counts. Libraries were prepared by immunoSEQ multiplex PCR; TCRdb keeps only in-frame clonotypes and omits some of them. The V and J calls and clone size come from that table; D and trimming were worked out from the DNA. The table shows around 41,000 clones, with over 70% occurring only once. The source is a woman aged 80 or older with active or convalescent COVID-19. Sample: peripheral blood.

CDR3 protein: CASSPPVSYEQYF. In DNA form, the CDR3 reads TGTGCCAGCAGTCCCCCGGTCTCCTACGAGCAGTACTTC. The chain carries TRBV7-9 and TRBJ2-7, with D hard to call. Trimming pared 6 bases from V and 0 bases from J, leaving 9 bases between. Germline CDR1 SEHNR, CDR2 FQNEAQ (reference sequence). CDR3 length: 13 amino acids.